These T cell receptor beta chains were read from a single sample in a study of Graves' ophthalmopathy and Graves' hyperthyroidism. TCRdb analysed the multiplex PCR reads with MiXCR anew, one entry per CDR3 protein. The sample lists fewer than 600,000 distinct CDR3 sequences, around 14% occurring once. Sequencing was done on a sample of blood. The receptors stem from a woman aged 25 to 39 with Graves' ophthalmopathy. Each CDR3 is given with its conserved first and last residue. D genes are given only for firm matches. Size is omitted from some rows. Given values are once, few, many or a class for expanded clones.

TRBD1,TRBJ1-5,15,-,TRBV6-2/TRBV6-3,CASSPGQGENQPQHF,TGTGCCAGCAGCCCGGGACAGGGAGAAAATCAGCCCCAGCATTTT
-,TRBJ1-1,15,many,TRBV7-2,CASSLIVKMNTEAFF,TGTGCCAGCAGCCTTATAGTCAAGATGAACACTGAAGCTTTCTTT
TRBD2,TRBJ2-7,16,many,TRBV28,CASSFGQTSGFYEQYF,TGTGCCAGCAGTTTTGGACAGACTAGCGGCTTTTACGAGCAGTACTTC
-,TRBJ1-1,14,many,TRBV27,CASSLTNRASSAFF,TGTGCCAGCAGTTTAACGAACAGGGCATCGTCTGCTTTCTTT
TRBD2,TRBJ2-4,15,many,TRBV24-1,CATGDAGREDDIQYF,TGTGCCACCGGGGACGCGGGGAGGGAGGATGACATTCAGTACTTC
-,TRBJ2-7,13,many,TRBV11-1,CASSRDRLYEQYF,TGTGCCAGCAGCCGCGACAGACTCTACGAGCAGTACTTC
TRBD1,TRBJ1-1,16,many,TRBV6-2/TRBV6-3,CASSFIPGQLNTEAFF,TGTGCCAGCAGCTTTATCCCGGGACAGCTGAACACTGAAGCTTTCTTT
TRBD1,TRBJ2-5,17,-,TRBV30,CAWSVGVSGGRGETQYF,TGTGCCTGGAGTGTAGGCGTGTCAGGGGGTCGGGGAGAGACCCAGTACTTC
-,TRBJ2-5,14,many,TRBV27,CASIPGHFQETQYF,TGTGCCAGCATCCCGGGACACTTCCAAGAGACCCAGTACTTC
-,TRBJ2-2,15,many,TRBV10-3,CATQLGTQGGGELFF,TGTGCCACCCAACTCGGGACGCAAGGGGGCGGGGAGCTGTTTTTT
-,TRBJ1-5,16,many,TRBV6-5,CASSYSSRVVVQPQHF,TGTGCCAGCAGTTACTCGAGCAGGGTGGTGGTCCAGCCCCAGCATTTT
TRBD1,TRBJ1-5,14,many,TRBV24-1,CATSGTGDIQPQHF,TGTGCCACCAGTGGGACAGGCGATATTCAGCCCCAGCATTTT
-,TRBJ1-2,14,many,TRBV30,CAWLIPQKSYGYTF,TGTGCCTGGCTTATTCCACAGAAGTCCTATGGCTACACCTTC
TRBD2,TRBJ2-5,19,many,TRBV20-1,CSARVAGPIAGGVSETQYF,TGCAGTGCTAGAGTCGCGGGCCCAATAGCGGGAGGGGTGTCAGAGACCCAGTACTTC
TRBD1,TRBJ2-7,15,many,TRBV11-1,CASSLAGQGIHEQYF,TGTGCCAGCAGCTTAGCAGGACAGGGGATCCACGAGCAGTACTTC
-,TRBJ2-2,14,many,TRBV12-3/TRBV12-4,CASSPGSNTGELFF,TGTGCCAGCAGTCCAGGGTCGAACACCGGGGAGCTGTTTTTT
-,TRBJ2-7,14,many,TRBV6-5,CASSYSRQVYEQYF,TGTGCCAGCAGTTACTCGAGACAGGTCTACGAGCAGTACTTC
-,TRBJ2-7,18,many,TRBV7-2,CASSLANRGGPNTVEQYF,TGTGCCAGCAGCTTAGCCAACAGGGGGGGACCGAACACAGTGGAGCAGTACTTC
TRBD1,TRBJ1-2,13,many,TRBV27,CASRGQAGYGYTF,TGTGCCAGCAGAGGACAGGCGGGCTATGGCTACACCTTC
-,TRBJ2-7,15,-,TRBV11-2,CASSLVPLSSYEQYF,TGTGCCAGCAGCTTAGTTCCCCTAAGCTCCTACGAGCAGTACTTC
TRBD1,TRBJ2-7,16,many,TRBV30,CAWSLRRGLGSGEQYF,TGTGCCTGGAGTCTACGTAGGGGGCTGGGGAGTGGGGAGCAGTACTTC
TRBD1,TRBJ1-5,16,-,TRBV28,CASILAETGGFQPQHF,TGTGCCAGCATCCTGGCGGAGACAGGGGGCTTTCAGCCCCAGCATTTT
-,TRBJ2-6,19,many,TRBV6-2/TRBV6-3,CASSGFDREEVSGANVLTF,TGTGCCAGCAGCGGATTTGACAGGGAGGAAGTCTCTGGGGCCAACGTCCTGACTTTC
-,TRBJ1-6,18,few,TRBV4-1,CASSQEGAHGSYNSPLHF,TGCGCCAGCAGCCAAGAAGGGGCCCACGGCTCCTATAATTCACCCCTCCACTTT
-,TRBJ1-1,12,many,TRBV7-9,CASSSLTTEAFF,TGTGCCAGCAGCTCCCTAACCACTGAAGCTTTCTTT
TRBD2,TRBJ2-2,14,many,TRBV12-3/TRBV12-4,CASSTTSGVGELFF,TGTGCCAGCAGTACCACTAGCGGGGTCGGGGAGCTGTTTTTT
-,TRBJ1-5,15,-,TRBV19,CASTPNVGSNQPQHF,TGTGCCAGTACCCCGAACGTGGGTAGCAATCAGCCCCAGCATTTT